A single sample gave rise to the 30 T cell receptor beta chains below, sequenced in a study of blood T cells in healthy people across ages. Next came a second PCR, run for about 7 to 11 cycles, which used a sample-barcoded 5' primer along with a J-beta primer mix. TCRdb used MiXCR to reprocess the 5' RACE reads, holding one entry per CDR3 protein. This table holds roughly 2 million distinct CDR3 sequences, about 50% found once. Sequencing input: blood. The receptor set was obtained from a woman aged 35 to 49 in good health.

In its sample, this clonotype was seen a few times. The CDR3 loop reads CASREQGQETQYF. The DNA for the CDR3 is TGTGCCAGCAGGGAGCAGGGACAAGAGACCCAGTACTTC. The J gene is TRBJ2-5, the V gene TRBV6-2 or TRBV6-3; TRBD1 is a possible D gene (5 bases). The CDR3 is 13 residues long. Per germline, CDR1 MNHEY and CDR2 SVGEGT. Trimming took off 6 bases at V and 2 bases at J, with 10 bases between the two ends.

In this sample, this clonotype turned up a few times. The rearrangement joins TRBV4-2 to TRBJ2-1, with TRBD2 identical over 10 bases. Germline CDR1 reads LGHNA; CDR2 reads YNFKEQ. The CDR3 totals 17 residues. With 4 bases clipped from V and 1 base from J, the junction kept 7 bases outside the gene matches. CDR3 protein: CASSPTGLADSYNEQFF. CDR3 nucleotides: TGTGCCAGCAGCCCCACCGGACTAGCGGATTCCTACAATGAGCAGTTCTTC.

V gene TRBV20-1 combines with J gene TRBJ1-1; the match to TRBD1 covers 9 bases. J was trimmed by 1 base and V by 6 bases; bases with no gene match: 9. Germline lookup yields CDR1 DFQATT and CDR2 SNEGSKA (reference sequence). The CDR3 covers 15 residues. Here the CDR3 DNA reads TGCAGTGCCCGTGGGCCGGGACAGGGGAACACTGAAGCTTTCTTT. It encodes CSARGPGQGNTEAFF.

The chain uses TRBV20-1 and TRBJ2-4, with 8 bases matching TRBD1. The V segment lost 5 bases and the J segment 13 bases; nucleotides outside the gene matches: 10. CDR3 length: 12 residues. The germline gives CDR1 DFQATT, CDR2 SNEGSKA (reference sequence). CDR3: CSARQGSREQYF. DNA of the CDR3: TGCAGTGCTCGACAGGGGTCAAGAGAGCAGTACTTC.

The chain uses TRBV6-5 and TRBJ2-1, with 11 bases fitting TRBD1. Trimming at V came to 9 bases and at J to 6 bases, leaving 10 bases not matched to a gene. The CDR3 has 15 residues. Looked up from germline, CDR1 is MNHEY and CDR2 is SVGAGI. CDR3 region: CASTTDRGRSNEQFF. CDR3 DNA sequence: TGTGCCAGTACGACGGACAGGGGGCGGTCCAATGAGCAGTTCTTC.

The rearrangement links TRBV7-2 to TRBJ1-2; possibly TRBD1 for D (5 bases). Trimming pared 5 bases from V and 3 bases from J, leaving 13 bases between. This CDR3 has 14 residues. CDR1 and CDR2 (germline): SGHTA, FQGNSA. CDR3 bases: TGTGCCAGCAGCACCGCGGGACGGTACTATGGCTACACCTTC. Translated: CASSTAGRYYGYTF. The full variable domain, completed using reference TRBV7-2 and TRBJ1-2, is GAGVSQSPSNKVTEKGKDVELRCDPISGHTALYWYRQSLGQGLEFLIYFQGNSAPDKSGLPSDRFSAERTGGSVSTLTIQRTQQEDSAVYLCASSTAGRYYGYTFGSGTRLTVV.

The CDR3 loop is CASSDSPGLVTDTQYF. CDR3 sequence (DNA): TGTGCCAGCAGTGACTCGCCAGGGTTGGTAACAGATACGCAGTATTTT. The chain uses TRBV6-4 and TRBJ2-3, with a possible D match to TRBD1 (5 bases). The CDR3 contains 16 residues. Germline V lookup: CDR1 MRHNA, CDR2 SNTAGT. The germline V and J ends were trimmed by 0 bases and 3 bases, with 13 bases remaining between them.

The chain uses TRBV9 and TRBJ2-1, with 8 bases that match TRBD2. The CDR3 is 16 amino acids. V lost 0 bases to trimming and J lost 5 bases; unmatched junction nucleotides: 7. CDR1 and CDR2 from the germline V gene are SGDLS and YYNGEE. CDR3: CASSVDHRGGHNEQFF. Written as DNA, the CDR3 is TGTGCCAGCAGCGTAGATCACCGGGGGGGACACAATGAGCAGTTCTTC.

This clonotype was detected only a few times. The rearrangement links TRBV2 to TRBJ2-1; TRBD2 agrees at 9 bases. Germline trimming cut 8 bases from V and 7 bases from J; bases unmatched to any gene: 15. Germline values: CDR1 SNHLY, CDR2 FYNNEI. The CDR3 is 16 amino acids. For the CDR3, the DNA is TGTGCCAGCGTGAAGGCAGCGGGGGGTCCCTCGAATGAGCAGTTCTTC. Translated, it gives CASVKAAGGPSNEQFF.

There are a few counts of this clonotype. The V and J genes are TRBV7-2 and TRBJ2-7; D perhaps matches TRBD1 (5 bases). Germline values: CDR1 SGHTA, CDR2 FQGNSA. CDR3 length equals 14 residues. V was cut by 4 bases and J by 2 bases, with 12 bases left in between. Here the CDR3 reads CASSSSRATYEQYF. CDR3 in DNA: TGTGCCAGCAGCTCCAGCAGGGCCACCTACGAGCAGTACTTC.

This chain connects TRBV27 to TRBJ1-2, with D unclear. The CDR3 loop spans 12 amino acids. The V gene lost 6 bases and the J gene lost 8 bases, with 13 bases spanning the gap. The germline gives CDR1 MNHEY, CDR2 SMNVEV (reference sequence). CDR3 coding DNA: TGTGCCAGCAGGACGACGCACCAGGGCTACACCTTC. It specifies CASRTTHQGYTF.

The CDR3 sequence: CATSRIDGVTDTQYF. CDR3 in DNA: TGTGCCACCAGCAGAATCGACGGGGTCACAGATACGCAGTATTTT. The chain has TRBV15 and TRBJ2-3; D perhaps matches TRBD2 (5 bases). V was trimmed by 2 bases and J by 2 bases, leaving 11 bases between them. This CDR3 is 15 amino acids long. Germline CDR1 LNHNV, CDR2 YYDKDF (reference sequence).

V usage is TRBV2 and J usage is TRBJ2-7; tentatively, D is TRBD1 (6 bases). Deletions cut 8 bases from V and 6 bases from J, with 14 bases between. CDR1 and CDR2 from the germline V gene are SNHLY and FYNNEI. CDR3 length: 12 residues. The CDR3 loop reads CASRRTGFEQYF. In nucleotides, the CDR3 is TGTGCCAGCCGCCGAACAGGGTTCGAGCAGTACTTC.

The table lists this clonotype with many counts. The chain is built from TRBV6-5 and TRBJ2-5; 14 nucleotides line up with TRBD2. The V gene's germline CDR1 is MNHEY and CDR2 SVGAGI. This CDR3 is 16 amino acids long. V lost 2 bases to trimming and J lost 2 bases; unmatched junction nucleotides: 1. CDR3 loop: CASSYGTSGGQETQYF. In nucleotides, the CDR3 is TGTGCCAGCAGTTACGGGACTAGCGGGGGACAAGAGACCCAGTACTTC.

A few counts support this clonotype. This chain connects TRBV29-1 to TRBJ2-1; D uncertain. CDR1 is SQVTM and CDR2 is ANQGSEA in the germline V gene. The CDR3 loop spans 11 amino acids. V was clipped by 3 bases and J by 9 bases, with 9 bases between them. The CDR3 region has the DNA TGCAGCGTTGAGAGCAGAACTGAGCAGTTCTTC. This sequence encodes CSVESRTEQFF.

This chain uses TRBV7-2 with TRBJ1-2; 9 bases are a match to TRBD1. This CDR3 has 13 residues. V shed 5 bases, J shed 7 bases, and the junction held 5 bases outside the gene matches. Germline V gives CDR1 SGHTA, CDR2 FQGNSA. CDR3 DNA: TGTGCCAGCAGCACCCCGACAGGGGGTGGCTACACCTTC. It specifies CASSTPTGGGYTF.

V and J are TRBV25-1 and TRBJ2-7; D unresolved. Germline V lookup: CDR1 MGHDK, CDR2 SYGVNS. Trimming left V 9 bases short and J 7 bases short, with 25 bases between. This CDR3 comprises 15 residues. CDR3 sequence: CASDDRRKVLSEQYF. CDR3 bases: TGTGCCAGTGATGACCGACGCAAGGTCCTATCAGAGCAGTACTTC.

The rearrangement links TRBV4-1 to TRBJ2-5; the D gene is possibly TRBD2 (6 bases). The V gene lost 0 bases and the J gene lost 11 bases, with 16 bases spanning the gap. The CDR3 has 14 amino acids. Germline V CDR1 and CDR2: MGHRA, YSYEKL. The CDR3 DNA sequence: TGCGCCAGCAGCCAAGATGGAGGGGTCTTTAGGCAGTACTTC. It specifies CASSQDGGVFRQYF.

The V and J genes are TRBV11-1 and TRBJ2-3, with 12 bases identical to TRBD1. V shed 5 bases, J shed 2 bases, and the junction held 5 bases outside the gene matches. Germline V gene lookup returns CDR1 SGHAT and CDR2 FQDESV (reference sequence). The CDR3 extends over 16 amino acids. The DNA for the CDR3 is TGTGCCAGCAGCAAGGGACAGGGGGCTTACACAGATACGCAGTATTTT. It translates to CASSKGQGAYTDTQYF.

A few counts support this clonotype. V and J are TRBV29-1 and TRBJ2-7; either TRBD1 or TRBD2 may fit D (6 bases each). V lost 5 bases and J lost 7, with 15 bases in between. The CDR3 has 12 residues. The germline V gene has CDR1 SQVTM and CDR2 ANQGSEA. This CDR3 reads CSVRGGGNEQYF. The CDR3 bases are TGCAGCGTTCGAGGGGGAGGCAATGAGCAGTACTTC.

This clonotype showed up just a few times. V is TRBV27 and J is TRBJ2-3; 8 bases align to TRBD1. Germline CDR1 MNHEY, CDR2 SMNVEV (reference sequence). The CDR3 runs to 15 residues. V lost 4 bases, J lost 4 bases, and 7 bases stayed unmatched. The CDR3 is CASSSGQGSADTQYF. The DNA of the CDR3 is TGTGCCAGCAGTTCCGGACAGGGCTCCGCAGATACGCAGTATTTT.

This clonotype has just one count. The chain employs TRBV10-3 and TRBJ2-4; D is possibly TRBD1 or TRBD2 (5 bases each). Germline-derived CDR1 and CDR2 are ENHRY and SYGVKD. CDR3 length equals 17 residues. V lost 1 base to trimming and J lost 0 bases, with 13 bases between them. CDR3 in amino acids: CAISELDRDGAKNIQYF. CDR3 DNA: TGTGCCATCAGTGAGTTAGACCGGGACGGAGCCAAAAACATTCAGTACTTC.

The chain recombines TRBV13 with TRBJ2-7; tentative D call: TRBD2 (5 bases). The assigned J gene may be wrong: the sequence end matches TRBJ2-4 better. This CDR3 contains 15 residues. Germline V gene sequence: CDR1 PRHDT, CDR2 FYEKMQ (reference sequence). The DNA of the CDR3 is TGTGCCAGCAGCTTAGGGCGGGTAGAGCGAAACATTCAGTACTTC. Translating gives CASSLGRVERNIQYF.

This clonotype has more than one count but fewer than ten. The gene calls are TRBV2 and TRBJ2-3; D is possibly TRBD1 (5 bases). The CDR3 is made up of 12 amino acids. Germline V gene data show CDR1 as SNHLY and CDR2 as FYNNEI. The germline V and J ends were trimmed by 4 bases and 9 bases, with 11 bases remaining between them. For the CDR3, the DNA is TGTGCCAGCAGTGGGGGCGTCCCGACGCAGTATTTT. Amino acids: CASSGGVPTQYF.

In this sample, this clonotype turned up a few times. The CDR3 region is CASSSWGNSYEQYF. The CDR3 DNA sequence: TGTGCCAGCAGTTCCTGGGGGAACTCCTACGAGCAGTACTTC. This rearrangement joins TRBV25-1 to TRBJ2-7, with D perhaps TRBD1 or TRBD2 (5 bases each). Germline CDR1 is MGHDK and CDR2 is SYGVNS. The CDR3 runs to 14 residues. V gave up 5 bases and J gave up 0 bases, with 11 bases separating them.

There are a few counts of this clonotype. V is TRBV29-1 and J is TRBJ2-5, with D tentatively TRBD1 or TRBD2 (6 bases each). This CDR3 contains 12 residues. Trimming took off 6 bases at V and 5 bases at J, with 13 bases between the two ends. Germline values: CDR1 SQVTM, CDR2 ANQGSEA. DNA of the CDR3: TGCAGCGTGCTTTGGGGGGCTGAGACCCAGTACTTC. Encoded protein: CSVLWGAETQYF.

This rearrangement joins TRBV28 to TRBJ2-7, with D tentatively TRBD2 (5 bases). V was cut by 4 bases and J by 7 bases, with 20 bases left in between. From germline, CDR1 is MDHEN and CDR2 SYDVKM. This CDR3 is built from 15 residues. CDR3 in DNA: TGTGCCAGCAGTTCCCAGCGGATAGATTACAATGAGCAGTACTTC. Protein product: CASSSQRIDYNEQYF.

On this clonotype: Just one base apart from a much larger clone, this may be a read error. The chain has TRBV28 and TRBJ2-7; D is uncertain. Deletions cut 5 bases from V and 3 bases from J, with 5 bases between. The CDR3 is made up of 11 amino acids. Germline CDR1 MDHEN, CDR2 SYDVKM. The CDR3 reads CASSKRYEQYF. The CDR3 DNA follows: TGTGCCAGCAGTAAACGCTACGAGCAGTACTTC.

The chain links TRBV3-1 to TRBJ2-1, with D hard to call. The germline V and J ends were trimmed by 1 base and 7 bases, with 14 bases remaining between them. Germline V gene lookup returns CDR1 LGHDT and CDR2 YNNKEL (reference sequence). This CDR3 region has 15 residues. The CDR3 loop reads CASSQGRRARNEQFF. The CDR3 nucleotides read TGTGCCAGCAGCCAAGGGCGGCGAGCAAGGAATGAGCAGTTCTTC.

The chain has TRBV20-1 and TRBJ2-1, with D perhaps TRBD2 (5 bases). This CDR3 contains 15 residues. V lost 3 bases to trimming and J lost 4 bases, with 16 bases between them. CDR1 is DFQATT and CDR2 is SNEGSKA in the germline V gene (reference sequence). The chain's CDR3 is CSARDLSVLYNEQFF. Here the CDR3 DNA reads TGCAGTGCTAGGGACCTTAGCGTTCTATACAATGAGCAGTTCTTC.